This TCR beta chain was obtained from a study of CD8+CD57+ T cells in acquired aplastic anemia. Comment on this clonotype: Compared with germline, one end of the junction differs, possibly owing to a read error.

The patients chosen for sequencing had shown expansion of CD8+CD57+ cells (detected by flow cytometry). TCR beta VDJ combinations and CDR3 sequences were profiled from genomic DNA. TCRdb passed the reads through MiXCR, listing each CDR3 protein once. The sample records fewer than 300,000 distinct CDR3 sequences, 65% to 90% being singletons. The length of the CDR3 is 16 residues. CDR1 LNHNV and CDR2 YYDKDF come from the germline V gene (reference sequence). This receptor was identified in a human donor with aplastic anemia. The V gene is TRBV15, the J gene TRBJ2-1, with TRBD2 matching over 14 bases. The specimen sequenced was sorted CD4+, CD8+, or CD8+CD57+ T cells (not recorded which) from PBMCs. CDR3: CATSEGTSGGRNAQFF. CDR3 DNA: TGTGCCACCAGCGAAGGGACTAGCGGGGGTAGGAATGCGCAGTTTTTT.